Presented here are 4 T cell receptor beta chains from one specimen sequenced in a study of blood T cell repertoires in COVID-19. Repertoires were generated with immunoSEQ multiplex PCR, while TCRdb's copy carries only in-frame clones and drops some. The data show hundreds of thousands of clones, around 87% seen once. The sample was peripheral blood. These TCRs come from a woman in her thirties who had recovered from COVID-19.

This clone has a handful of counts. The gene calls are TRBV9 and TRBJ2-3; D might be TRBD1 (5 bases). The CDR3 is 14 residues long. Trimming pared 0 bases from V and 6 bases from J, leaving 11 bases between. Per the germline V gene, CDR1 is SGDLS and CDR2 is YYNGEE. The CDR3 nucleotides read TGTGCCAGCAGCGTAGGGGGCTGGGCGGATACGCAGTATTTT. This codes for CASSVGGWADTQYF.

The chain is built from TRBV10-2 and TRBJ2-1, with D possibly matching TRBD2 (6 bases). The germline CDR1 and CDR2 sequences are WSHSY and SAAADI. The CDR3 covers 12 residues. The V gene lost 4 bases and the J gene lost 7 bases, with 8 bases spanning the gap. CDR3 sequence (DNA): TGCGCCAGCAGTGCAGGAGGGAATGAGCAGTTCTTC. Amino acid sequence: CASSAGGNEQFF.

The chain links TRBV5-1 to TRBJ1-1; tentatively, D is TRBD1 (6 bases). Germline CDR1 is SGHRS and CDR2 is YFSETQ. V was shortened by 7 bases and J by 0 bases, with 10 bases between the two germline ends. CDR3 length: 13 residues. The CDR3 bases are TGCGCCAGCTCGGACAGTCTGAACACTGAAGCTTTCTTT. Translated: CASSDSLNTEAFF.

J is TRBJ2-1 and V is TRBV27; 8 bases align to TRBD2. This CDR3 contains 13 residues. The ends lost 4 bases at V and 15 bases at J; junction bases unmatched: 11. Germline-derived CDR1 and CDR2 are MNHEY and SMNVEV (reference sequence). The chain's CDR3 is CASSSPSGLAPFF. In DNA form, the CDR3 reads TGTGCCAGCAGTTCCCCCTCTGGACTAGCACCGTTCTTC.